Each of the 25 T cell receptor beta chains below was sequenced from the same sample in a study of radiotherapy plus CTLA-4 blockade in lung cancer. Assay: immunoSEQ multiplex PCR; the TCRdb copy retains only in-frame clones and omits some. The sample has fewer than 95,000 clones, 83% seen once. Sequencing used peripheral blood, obtained from a patient treated with radiotherapy plus ipilimumab. The receptors were sampled from a human donor with non-small cell lung cancer who had stable disease on radiotherapy plus ipilimumab.

V is TRBV7-3 and J is TRBJ1-1; 7 positions match TRBD1. This CDR3 region has 15 residues. V lost 5 bases and J lost 2; bases outside the gene matches: 8. From germline, CDR1 is SGHTA and CDR2 FQGTGA. In DNA, the CDR3 is TGTGCCAGCAGCAAACACAGGGGAGCTAACACTGAAGCTTTCTTT. This gives the protein CASSKHRGANTEAFF.

V and J are TRBV5-1 and TRBJ2-3; TRBD2 agrees at 9 bases. Germline V gene lookup returns CDR1 SGHRS and CDR2 YFSETQ. This CDR3 is built from 15 residues. V lost 2 bases, J lost 6 bases, and 7 bases stayed unmatched. CDR3 in DNA: TGCGCCAGCAGCTTTGCGGGAGGGTTCGGGGATACGCAGTATTTT. This gives the protein CASSFAGGFGDTQYF.

V is TRBV19 and J is TRBJ1-6; D is perhaps TRBD1 (6 bases). The CDR3 sequence is 16 residues long. Trimming stripped 4 bases from V and 0 bases from J, with 10 bases between. Germline loops: CDR1 LNHDA, CDR2 SQIVND (reference sequence). The DNA for the CDR3 is TGTGCCAGTAGTACCACAGGGAGCTCCTATAATTCACCCCTCCACTTT. Amino acids: CASSTTGSSYNSPLHF. The whole variable domain, remainder taken from reference TRBV19 and TRBJ1-6, is DGGITQSPKYLFRKEGQNVTLSCEQNLNHDAMYWYRQDPGQGLRLIYYSQIVNDFQKGDIAEGYSVSREKKESFPLTVTSAQKNPTAFYLCASSTTGSSYNSPLHFGNGTRLTVT.

The V gene is TRBV29-1, the J gene TRBJ1-1; D is ambiguous. The V gene's germline CDR1 is SQVTM and CDR2 ANQGSEA. V lost 0 bases, J lost 7 bases, and 12 bases lay in between. The CDR3 contains 13 residues. This chain's CDR3 is CSVEDLGRIEAFF. For the CDR3, the DNA is TGCAGCGTTGAAGATCTGGGGAGAATTGAAGCTTTCTTT.

This clone has a single count. The chain is built from TRBV19 and TRBJ2-5, with 7 bases aligning to TRBD2. CDR1 is LNHDA, CDR2 SQIVND, per germline (reference sequence). CDR3 length: 15 amino acids. V trimming: 1 base; J trimming: 1 base; junction bases outside the gene matches: 3. The chain's CDR3 is CASSIGTSPQETQYF. DNA for the CDR3: TGTGCCAGTAGTATAGGGACTAGTCCCCAAGAGACCCAGTACTTC.

The chain uses TRBV19 and TRBJ2-7; the D gene is possibly TRBD2 (5 bases). From germline, CDR1 is LNHDA and CDR2 SQIVND (reference sequence). This CDR3 comprises 14 residues. V lost 0 bases to trimming and J lost 1 base, with 7 bases between them. The CDR3 DNA follows: TGTGCCAGTAGTATAGAATCGGGGTCCTACGAGCAGTACTTC. Encoded protein: CASSIESGSYEQYF.

The chain employs TRBV7-9 and TRBJ1-6, with D tentatively TRBD1 (5 bases). V was pared by 4 bases and J by 13 bases, with 26 bases between. Looked up from germline, CDR1 is SEHNR and CDR2 is FQNEAQ (reference sequence). This CDR3 has 17 residues. The CDR3 DNA sequence: TGTGCCAGCAGCTCGGGGGTGAGGCAGGTCTGGTTCGAGCCCCTCCACTTT. Its translation is CASSSGVRQVWFEPLHF.

The chain carries TRBV27 and TRBJ2-6, with D tentatively TRBD1 (6 bases). V lost 2 bases to trimming and J lost 1 base, with 6 bases between them. The CDR3 covers 15 residues. Germline values: CDR1 MNHEY, CDR2 SMNVEV (reference sequence). The chain's CDR3 is CASSLDRSGANVLTF. The CDR3 DNA follows: TGTGCCAGCAGTTTAGACAGGTCTGGGGCCAACGTCCTGACTTTC.

The CDR3 region has the DNA TGTGCCAGCAGCTCTAGCATTCGCACAGATACGCAGTATTTT. Translated, it gives CASSSSIRTDTQYF. This rearrangement joins TRBV7-2 to TRBJ2-3, with D possibly TRBD2 on 5 matching bases. Trimming removed 4 bases from V and 1 base from J, with 9 bases in between. Germline assignment: CDR1 SGHTA and CDR2 FQGNSA. The CDR3 sequence is 14 residues long.

In DNA form, the CDR3 reads TGTGCCAGCAGCGTAAAAGCGGGTGCGAGCGAGCAGTACTTC. As protein: CASSVKAGASEQYF. J is TRBJ2-7 and V is TRBV9; D is possibly TRBD2 (6 bases). V gave up 1 base and J gave up 6 bases, with 14 bases separating them. Germline V CDR1 and CDR2: SGDLS, YYNGEE. The CDR3 is made up of 14 amino acids.

This clone was seen a handful of times. The gene calls are TRBV6-1 and TRBJ1-2; D not resolved. Germline lookup yields CDR1 MNHNS and CDR2 SASEGT. V was shortened by 7 bases and J by 2 bases, with 11 bases between the two germline ends. This CDR3 has 13 amino acids. CDR3 protein: CASIRTANYGYTF. DNA of the CDR3: TGTGCCAGCATCAGGACGGCCAACTATGGCTACACCTTC.

This chain uses TRBV4-1 with TRBJ1-4; possibly TRBD1 for D (6 bases). This CDR3 has 17 amino acids. V was shortened by 4 bases and J by 3 bases, with 18 bases between the two germline ends. CDR1 and CDR2 (germline): MGHRA, YSYEKL. The chain's CDR3 is CASSLGARRGANEKLFF. The CDR3 coding sequence is TGCGCCAGCAGCCTTGGAGCACGGAGGGGGGCTAATGAAAAACTGTTTTTT.

The CDR3 loop reads CASSAPADTQYF. CDR3 in DNA: TGTGCCAGCAGCGCCCCCGCAGATACGCAGTATTTT. The chain has TRBV9 and TRBJ2-3; D not resolved. Germline loops: CDR1 SGDLS, CDR2 YYNGEE. V lost 3 bases to trimming and J lost 4 bases, with 6 bases between them. The CDR3 extends over 12 amino acids.

The chain combines TRBV28 with TRBJ1-2; D gene ambiguous. Trimming pared 3 bases from V and 1 base from J, leaving 12 bases between. CDR1 is MDHEN, CDR2 SYDVKM, per germline. This CDR3 contains 15 residues. In nucleotides, the CDR3 is TGTGCCAGCAGTTTCGGGAACGGGGTTAACTATGGCTACACCTTC. As protein: CASSFGNGVNYGYTF.

This clone was picked up a small number of times. The chain joins TRBV28 to TRBJ1-4; possible D gene TRBD1, 5 bases. The CDR3 is 13 amino acids. CDR1 is MDHEN and CDR2 is SYDVKM in the germline V gene. V gave up 7 bases and J gave up 3 bases, with 9 bases separating them. For the CDR3, the DNA is TGTGCCAGCACCCGGGACTCTAATGAAAAACTGTTTTTT. Amino acids: CASTRDSNEKLFF. Drawing the rest from reference TRBV28 and TRBJ1-4, the complete variable domain is DVKVTQSSRYLVKRTGEKVFLECVQDMDHENMFWYRQDPGLGLRLIYFSYDVKMKEKGDIPEGYSVSREKKERFSLILESASTNQTSMYLCASTRDSNEKLFFGSGTQLSVL.

The chain carries TRBV10-1 and TRBJ2-3; D is unresolved. V dropped 5 bases and J dropped 1 base, with 1 base sitting between them. This CDR3 spans 11 amino acids. The germline CDR1 and CDR2 sequences are WNHNN and SYGVQD (reference sequence). The CDR3 protein is CASSRTDTQYF. Written as DNA, the CDR3 is TGCGCCAGCAGTCGCACAGATACGCAGTATTTT.

J is TRBJ2-2 and V is TRBV19, with 9 bases lining up with TRBD2. CDR3 length: 16 amino acids. After removal of 5 bases from V and 2 bases from J, the junction contained 6 bases not matched to a gene. Germline CDR1 and CDR2: LNHDA and SQIVND (reference sequence). Here the CDR3 DNA reads TGTGCCAGTAGTCCGGGGACTAGCCGAAACACCGGGGAGCTGTTTTTT. It yields the protein CASSPGTSRNTGELFF.

The chain joins TRBV19 to TRBJ2-2, with 8 bases lining up with TRBD1. Per the germline V gene, CDR1 is LNHDA and CDR2 is SQIVND (reference sequence). The CDR3 is 14 amino acids. V lost 4 bases to trimming and J lost 7 bases; unmatched junction nucleotides: 5. The CDR3 DNA reads as TGTGCCAGTAGTAAGGACAGGGCCGGCGGGGAGCTGTTTTTT. This sequence encodes CASSKDRAGGELFF.

This chain uses TRBV30 with TRBJ1-4; 8 nucleotides match TRBD1. The CDR3 is 14 residues long. V lost 4 bases to trimming and J lost 8 bases; unmatched junction nucleotides: 9. Germline V CDR1 and CDR2: GTSNPN, SVGIG (reference sequence). In DNA, the CDR3 is TGTGCCTGGACTAAGACAGGGGAGAACGAAAAACTGTTTTTT. This translates into CAWTKTGENEKLFF.

This clone was counted only a few times. The V call is TRBV5-6, the J call TRBJ1-4; the match to TRBD1 covers 7 bases. CDR3 length: 16 residues. The ends lost 1 base at V and 7 bases at J; junction bases unmatched: 10. Germline values: CDR1 SGHDT, CDR2 YYEEEE. The CDR3: CASSLYTGEVAEKLFF. The CDR3 DNA is TGTGCCAGCAGCTTGTATACAGGGGAAGTGGCTGAAAAACTGTTTTTT. The entire variable domain, with the rest obtained from reference TRBV5-6 and TRBJ1-4, is as follows: DAGVTQSPTHLIKTRGQQVTLRCSPKSGHDTVSWYQQALGQGPQFIFQYYEEEERQRGNFPDRFSGHQFPNYSSELNVNALLLGDSALYLCASSLYTGEVAEKLFFGSGTQLSVL.

The chain has TRBV25-1 and TRBJ2-3; TRBD1 matches at 9 bases. The trim removed 5 bases at V and 4 bases at J, leaving 10 bases unmatched. This CDR3 region has 16 residues. Germline V gives CDR1 MGHDK, CDR2 SYGVNS. The CDR3 nucleotides are TGTGCCAGCAGTCCCGGGACAGGGAGTAGGTCAGATACGCAGTATTTT. Protein: CASSPGTGSRSDTQYF.

The chain uses TRBV10-3 and TRBJ1-5; TRBD1 might be the D (6 bases). This CDR3 has 18 residues. V lost 1 base and J 1 base, leaving 17 bases between the germline ends. The germline gives CDR1 ENHRY, CDR2 SYGVKD. The chain's CDR3 is CAISEFPQGPMSNQPQHF. The CDR3 DNA follows: TGTGCCATCAGTGAGTTCCCCCAGGGGCCCATGAGCAATCAGCCCCAGCATTTT.

The CDR3 nucleotides read TGCAGCGTTGAGACAGGTAGGGCTTCCGAGCAGTACTTC. Protein sequence: CSVETGRASEQYF. The chain has TRBV29-1 and TRBJ2-7; the D gene is possibly TRBD1 (6 bases). In germline, CDR1 is SQVTM, CDR2 ANQGSEA. This CDR3 is 13 amino acids long. V lost 3 bases, J lost 6 bases, and 15 bases lay in between.

This chain connects TRBV7-6 to TRBJ2-7, with 11 positions matching TRBD1. CDR3 size: 14 residues. The junction had 1 base not matched to a gene; V was cut back by 4 bases and J by 2 bases. The germline V gene has CDR1 SGHVS and CDR2 FNYEAQ. CDR3 bases: TGTGCCAGCAGCTCGGGACAGGGGGCCTACGAGCAGTACTTC. Amino acids: CASSSGQGAYEQYF.

The J gene is TRBJ1-2, the V gene TRBV14; perhaps TRBD1 as D (5 bases). Germline-derived CDR1 and CDR2 are SGHDN and FVKESK. The CDR3 spans 14 residues. Trimming stripped 1 base from V and 3 bases from J, with 9 bases between. The CDR3 DNA is TGTGCCAGCAGCCAAGGCGGGACCTACTATGGCTACACCTTC. Protein: CASSQGGTYYGYTF.